The sequence of this T cell receptor (beta chain) was determined in a study of T cell responses to AZD1222 COVID-19 vaccine. General study results and limits: Breadth and depth of Spike-specific TCRs rose after two AZD1222 doses. In the spike-specific TCR repertoire, nearly half reportedly target unmutated variant regions. Repertoires were obtained solely post-peak T cell response. CD4 TCRs covered the whole spike, strongest at regions 160-218 and 743-854.

Remarks on this clone: The antigen remains undetermined.

This table comes from immunoSEQ multiplex PCR, and its TCRdb copy is limited to in-frame clones, with some not included. The data hold 170,000 or so clones, with roughly nine tenths observed a single time. The CDR3 sequence is 15 residues long. This chain joins TRBV21-1 and TRBJ2-7; the D call of TRBD2 is as the table states it, not checked on the DNA. TRBV21-1 represents a pseudogene. The specimen comprised peripheral blood, sampled on day 0 of AZD1222 vaccination. The receptor was isolated from an adult in good health. CDR3 region: CASSKDGGDPYEQYF. CDR3 nucleotides: TGTGCCAGCAGCAAAGACGGAGGGGACCCTTACGAGCAGTACTTC.